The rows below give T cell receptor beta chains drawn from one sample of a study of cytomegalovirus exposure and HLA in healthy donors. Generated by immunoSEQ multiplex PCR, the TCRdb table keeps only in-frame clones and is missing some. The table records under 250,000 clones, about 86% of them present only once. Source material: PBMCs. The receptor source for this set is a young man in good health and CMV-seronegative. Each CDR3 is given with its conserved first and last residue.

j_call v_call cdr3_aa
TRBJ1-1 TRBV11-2 CASSPTGALGTEAFF
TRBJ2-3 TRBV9 CASSVEGQGADTQYF
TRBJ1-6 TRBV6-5 CASSYSDRRNSPLHF
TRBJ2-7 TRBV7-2 CASSSRTSGPREQYF
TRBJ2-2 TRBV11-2 CASSLRVMTGELFF
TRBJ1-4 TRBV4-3 CASSQGRAGKLFF
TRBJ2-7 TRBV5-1 CASSVGQSYEQYF
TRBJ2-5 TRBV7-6 CASSRLNKETQYF
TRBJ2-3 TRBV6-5 CASRTLADTQYF
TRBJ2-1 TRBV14 CASSQPGGHGASFF
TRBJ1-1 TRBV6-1 CASTPTVRANTEAFF
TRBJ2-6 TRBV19 CASSIPDRALVSGANVLTF
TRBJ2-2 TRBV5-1 CASSLPTGQGTGELFF
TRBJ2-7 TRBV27 CASSFEASAIYEQYF
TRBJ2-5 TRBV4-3 CASSQVGGEETQYF
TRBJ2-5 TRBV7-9 CASSSYSDRQETQYF
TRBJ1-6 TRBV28 CASRGEFSPLHF
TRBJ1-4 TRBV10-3 CAISPSGETNEKLFF
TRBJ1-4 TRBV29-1 CSVEDRGLGLFF
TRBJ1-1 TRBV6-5 CASSYQGSATEAFF
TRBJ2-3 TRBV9 CASSVGLTSGGDTQYF
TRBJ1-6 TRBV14 CASSSRDRGPSPLHF
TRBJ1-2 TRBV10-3 CAISDQGYGYTF
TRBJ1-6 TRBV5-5 CASSPTLGTSPLHF
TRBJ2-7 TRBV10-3 CAIRTSGGVYEQYF
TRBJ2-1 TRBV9 CASSPRGHQDNEQFF
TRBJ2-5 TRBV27 CASGHHAQETQYF
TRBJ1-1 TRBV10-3 CAIRTGGTEAFF
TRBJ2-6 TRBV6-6 CASSSSGDSGANVLTF
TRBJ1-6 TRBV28 CASSPLDRRNSPLHF
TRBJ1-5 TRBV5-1 CASSLGGGVGQPQHF
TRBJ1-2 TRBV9 CASSVTGGLHTNYGYTF
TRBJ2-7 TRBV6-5 CASSVGQGGFYEQYF
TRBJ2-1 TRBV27 CASSLVAFNEQFF
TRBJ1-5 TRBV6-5 CASSRQGAGRTQHF
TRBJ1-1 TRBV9 CASSQVFEAFF
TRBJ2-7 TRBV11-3 CASSLGATYSYEQYF
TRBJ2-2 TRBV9 CASSGPGLVSNTGELFF
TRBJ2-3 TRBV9 CASSKVGGTQYF
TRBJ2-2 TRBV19 CASRTGYYTGELFF
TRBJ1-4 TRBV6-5 CASREQPLEKLFF
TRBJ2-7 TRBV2 CASSTRGLYEQYF
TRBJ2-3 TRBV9 CASSADLFGQRSTDTQYF
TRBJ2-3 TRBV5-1 CASSLAAGVGDTQYF
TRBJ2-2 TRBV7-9 CASSLTTRSTGELFF
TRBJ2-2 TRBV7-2 CASRQSGSGELFF
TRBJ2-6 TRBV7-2 CASSIRSGANVLTF
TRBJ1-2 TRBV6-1 CASSVSNYGYTF
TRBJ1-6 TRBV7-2 CASSLDGANSPLHF
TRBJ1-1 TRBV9 CASSDSKYRGGNTEAFF
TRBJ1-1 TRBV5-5 CASSLEQNTEAFF
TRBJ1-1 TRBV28 CATSPWGGSGNTEAFF
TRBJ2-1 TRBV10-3 CAISGTSDEQFF
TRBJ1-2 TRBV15 CATSSSGVYGYTF
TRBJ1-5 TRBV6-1 CASSQGATGALPNQPQHF
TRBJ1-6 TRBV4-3 CASSQDTYNSPLHF
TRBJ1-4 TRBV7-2 CASSLGGVTAGEKLFF
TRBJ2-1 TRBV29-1 CSVARGNEQFF
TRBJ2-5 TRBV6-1 CASRAGYQETQYF
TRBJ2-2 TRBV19 CATKGGTGELFF